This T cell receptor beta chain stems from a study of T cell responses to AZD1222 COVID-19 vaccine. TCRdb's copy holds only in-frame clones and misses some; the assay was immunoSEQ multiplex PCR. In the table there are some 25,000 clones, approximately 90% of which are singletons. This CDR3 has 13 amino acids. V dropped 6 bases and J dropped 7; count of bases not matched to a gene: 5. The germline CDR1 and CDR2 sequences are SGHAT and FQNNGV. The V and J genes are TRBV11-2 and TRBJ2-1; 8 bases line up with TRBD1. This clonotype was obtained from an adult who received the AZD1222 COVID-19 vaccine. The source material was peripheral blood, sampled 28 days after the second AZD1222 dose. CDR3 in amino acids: CASRRQGWNEQFF. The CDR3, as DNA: TGTGCCAGCAGACGACAGGGGTGGAATGAGCAGTTCTTC.